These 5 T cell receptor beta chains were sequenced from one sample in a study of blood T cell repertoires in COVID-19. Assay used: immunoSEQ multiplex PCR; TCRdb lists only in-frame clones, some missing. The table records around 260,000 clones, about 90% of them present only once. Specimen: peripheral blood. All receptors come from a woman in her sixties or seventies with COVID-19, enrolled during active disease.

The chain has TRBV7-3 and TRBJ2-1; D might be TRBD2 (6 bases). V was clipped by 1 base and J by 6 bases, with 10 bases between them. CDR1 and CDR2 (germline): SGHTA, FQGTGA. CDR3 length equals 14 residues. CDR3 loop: CASSLNPGSNEQFF. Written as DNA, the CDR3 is TGTGCCAGCAGCTTAAATCCCGGGAGCAATGAGCAGTTCTTC.

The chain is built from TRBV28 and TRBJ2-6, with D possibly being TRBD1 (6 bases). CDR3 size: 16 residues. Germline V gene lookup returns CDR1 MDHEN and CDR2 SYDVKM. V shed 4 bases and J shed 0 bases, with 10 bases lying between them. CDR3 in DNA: TGTGCCAGCAGTTCCCGACAGGTCTCTGGGGCCAACGTCCTGACTTTC. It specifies CASSSRQVSGANVLTF.

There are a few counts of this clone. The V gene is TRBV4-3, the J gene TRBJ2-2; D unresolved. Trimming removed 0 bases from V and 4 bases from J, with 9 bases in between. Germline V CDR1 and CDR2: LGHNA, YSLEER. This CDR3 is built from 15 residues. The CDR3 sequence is CASSQDGSGTGELFF. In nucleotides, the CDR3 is TGCGCCAGCAGCCAAGATGGATCGGGCACCGGGGAGCTGTTTTTT.

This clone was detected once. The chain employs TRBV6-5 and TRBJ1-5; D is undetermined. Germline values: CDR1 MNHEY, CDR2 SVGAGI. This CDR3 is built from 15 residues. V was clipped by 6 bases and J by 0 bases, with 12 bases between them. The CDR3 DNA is TGTGCCAGCAGCCCCCTCAGGTATAGCAATCAGCCCCAGCATTTT. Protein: CASSPLRYSNQPQHF.

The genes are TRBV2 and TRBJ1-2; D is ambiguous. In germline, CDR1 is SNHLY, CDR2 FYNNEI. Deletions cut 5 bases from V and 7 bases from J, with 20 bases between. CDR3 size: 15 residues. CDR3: CASSLKVSLSGGYTF. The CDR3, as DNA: TGTGCCAGCAGTCTGAAAGTTTCCTTATCCGGTGGCTACACCTTC.